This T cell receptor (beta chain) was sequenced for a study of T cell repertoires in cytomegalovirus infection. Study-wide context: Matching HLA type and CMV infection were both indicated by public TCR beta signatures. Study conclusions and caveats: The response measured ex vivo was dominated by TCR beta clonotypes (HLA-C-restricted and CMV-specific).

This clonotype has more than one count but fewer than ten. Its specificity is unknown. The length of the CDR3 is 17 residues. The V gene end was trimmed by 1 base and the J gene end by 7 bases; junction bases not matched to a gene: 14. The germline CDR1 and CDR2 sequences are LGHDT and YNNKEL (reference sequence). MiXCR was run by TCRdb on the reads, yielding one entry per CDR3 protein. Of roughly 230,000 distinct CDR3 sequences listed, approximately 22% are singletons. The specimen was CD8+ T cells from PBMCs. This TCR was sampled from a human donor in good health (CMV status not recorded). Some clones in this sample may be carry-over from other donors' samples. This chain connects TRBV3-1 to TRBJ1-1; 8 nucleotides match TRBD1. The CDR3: CASSQGTGQGILGEAFF. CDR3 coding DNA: TGTGCCAGCAGCCAAGGGACCGGACAGGGCATTCTTGGTGAAGCTTTCTTT.